A selection of T cell receptor beta chains follows, all from one sample in a study of vaccination effects on CD4 cells after COVID-19. These receptors' antigens are unknown. Sequenced by immunoSEQ multiplex PCR; TCRdb stores in-frame clones only, minus some. The sample shows under 25,000 clones, approximately 81% of them seen only once. Source: CD4+ T cells from PBMCs cultured with HCoV-NL63 spike peptides, taken before COVID-19 vaccination. Receptors originate from a human donor who received a COVID-19 vaccine. CDR3s leave out the opening cysteine and the closing phenylalanine or tryptophan. The size of a clone is reported for some rows only, either as once, few or many, or as a class for expanded clones.

>TRBV7-2|.|TRBJ1-5
ASSLAGQGANQPQH
>TRBV29-1|.|TRBJ2-2
SVDRTNTGELF
>TRBV5-1|few|TRBJ1-2
ASSLGQNYGYT
>TRBV19|.|TRBJ1-4
ASSSPGQLNEKLF
>TRBV2|few|TRBJ2-6
ASSGGTGRSGANVLT
>TRBV7-3|.|TRBJ2-1
ASSLKERGGNEQF
>TRBV4-2|.|TRBJ2-6
ASSQGRGANVLT
>TRBV9|.|TRBJ1-1
ASSVETAPLRAF
>TRBV19|large|TRBJ1-5
ASSMSTYQPQH
>TRBV28|once|TRBJ1-6
ASSLGPLHGSSYNSPLH
>TRBV3-1/TRBV3-2|.|TRBJ1-1
ASSQVPRPGMNTEAF
>TRBV5-1|.|TRBJ2-3
ASSLGGLRELKSDTQY
>TRBV4-2|once|TRBJ2-7
ASSREGQGAYEQY
>TRBV11-2|.|TRBJ2-7
ASSWVSAGDYEQY
>TRBV20-1|.|TRBJ2-3
SASGGGGLTDTQY
>TRBV21-1|.|TRBJ1-1
ASSKDGGGNTEAF
>TRBV4-3|medium-sized|TRBJ2-1
ASSQVPAGAYNEQF
>TRBV2|few|TRBJ1-2
ASSDDREYGYT
>TRBV7-2|.|TRBJ2-7
ASSRGGGEDYEQY
>TRBV10-2|.|TRBJ1-1
ASSETLTGAEAF
>TRBV28|.|TRBJ2-6
ASSSGVWGANVLT
>TRBV6-5|.|TRBJ2-5
ASSIGGGSETQY
>TRBV6-2/TRBV6-3|.|TRBJ1-5
ASSLDKLGNQPQH
>TRBV5-1|few|TRBJ2-2
ASSSGLANTGELF
>TRBV6-5|.|TRBJ2-1
ASRRTGGASNEQF
>TRBV3-1/TRBV3-2|.|TRBJ1-2
ASSQDPGPTLGYT